Below are 10 T cell receptor beta chains sequenced from a single sample in a study of neoadjuvant anti-PD-1 for oral cavity cancer. Repertoires were generated with immunoSEQ multiplex PCR, while TCRdb's copy carries only in-frame clones and drops some. The sample shows about 81,000 clones, 70% to 85% of them seen only once. The sequences come from PBMCs, collected before nivolumab (anti-PD-1) treatment. These receptors originate from a person between 40 and 80 years old with oral cavity squamous cell carcinoma.

The rearrangement uses TRBV10-2 and TRBJ2-1; 12 bases align to TRBD2. The germline gives CDR1 WSHSY, CDR2 SAAADI. The V gene end was trimmed by 7 bases and the J gene end by 7 bases; junction bases not matched to a gene: 5. The CDR3 is 14 amino acids. In nucleotides, the CDR3 is TGCGCCAGCACCAGGACTAGCGGGATTAATGAGCAGTTCTTC. Protein product: CASTRTSGINEQFF.

The J gene is TRBJ1-3, the V gene TRBV6-1; D perhaps matches TRBD1 (5 bases). CDR3 size: 14 residues. Trimming shortened V by 6 bases and J by 3 bases, and 12 bases separated the two germline ends. Germline V gene sequence: CDR1 MNHNS, CDR2 SASEGT. This CDR3 reads CASSTQGFGNTIYF. CDR3 sequence (DNA): TGTGCCAGCAGCACCCAGGGTTTTGGAAACACCATATATTTT.

The chain is built from TRBV6-1 and TRBJ2-7; 10 bases fit TRBD1. Germline loops: CDR1 MNHNS, CDR2 SASEGT. The CDR3 extends over 16 amino acids. Trimming cost V 2 bases and J 6 bases; bases outside gene matches: 10. The CDR3 nucleotides read TGTGCCAGCAGTGAAATAGGGGACAGGGGCCTTAGCGAGCAGTACTTC. Translated, it gives CASSEIGDRGLSEQYF.

The rearrangement joins TRBV11-2 to TRBJ2-4; possibly TRBD1 for D (6 bases). V lost 4 bases, J lost 6 bases, and 19 bases lay in between. Germline V gene data show CDR1 as SGHAT and CDR2 as FQNNGV. CDR3 length: 16 residues. The CDR3 reads CASSSQTGYGLNIQYF. As DNA, the CDR3 is TGTGCCAGCAGCTCCCAGACAGGATATGGGCTAAACATTCAGTACTTC.

This chain joins TRBV28 and TRBJ2-1, with 14 bases that match TRBD2. Germline V CDR1 and CDR2: MDHEN, SYDVKM. This CDR3 is 17 amino acids long. V shed 7 bases, J shed 6 bases, and the junction held 11 bases outside the gene matches. The CDR3 DNA reads TGTGCCAGCAACTCGGGGACTAGCGGGAGACTAGGCAATGAGCAGTTCTTC. The encoded protein is CASNSGTSGRLGNEQFF.

This chain joins TRBV28 and TRBJ2-7; no reliable D call. The V and J ends lost 7 bases and 4 bases respectively, with 14 bases between them. The CDR3 sequence is 13 residues long. Germline V gives CDR1 MDHEN, CDR2 SYDVKM. CDR3 DNA sequence: TGTGCCAGCACTAATAGCCTGTCTTACGAGCAGTACTTC. The encoded protein is CASTNSLSYEQYF.

This clone is large (0.1 to 1%). Germline is not matched at one junction end, which may reflect a read error. V is TRBV7-6 and J is TRBJ1-1, with D uncertain. From germline, CDR1 is SGHVS and CDR2 FNYEAQ. The CDR3 has 15 residues. The CDR3 loop is CASRLEPSGNTEAFF. The CDR3 DNA is TGTGCCAGCAGGTTAGAGCCCAGTGGGAACACTGAAGCTTTCTTT.

This clone appeared a single time. The rearrangement links TRBV7-3 to TRBJ2-5; 8 nucleotides agree with TRBD1. The length of the CDR3 is 16 residues. The germline gives CDR1 SGHTA, CDR2 FQGTGA. The J segment lost 5 bases and the V segment lost 5 bases, leaving 13 bases of the junction unmatched. As DNA, the CDR3 is TGTGCCAGCAGCCCATACGGACCCAGACAGGGGGAGACCCAGTACTTC. This translates into CASSPYGPRQGETQYF.

The V and J genes are TRBV10-3 and TRBJ2-7; the match to TRBD2 covers 8 bases. Germline CDR1 ENHRY, CDR2 SYGVKD. There are 16 residues in the CDR3. V trimming: 3 bases; J trimming: 0 bases; junction bases outside the gene matches: 7. Here the CDR3 DNA reads TGTGCCATCAGTGATGTCGGCGGGAGGAACTCCTACGAGCAGTACTTC. This translates into CAISDVGGRNSYEQYF.

The chain has TRBV15 and TRBJ2-1; D is possibly TRBD1 (6 bases). V was trimmed by 6 bases and J by 7 bases, leaving 13 bases between them. The germline V gene has CDR1 LNHNV and CDR2 YYDKDF (reference sequence). The CDR3 spans 13 residues. CDR3 amino acids: CATSSGVGNEQFF. The DNA for the CDR3 is TGTGCCACCAGTTCAGGGGTAGGGAATGAGCAGTTCTTC.